The sequence of this TCR beta chain was determined in a study of HIV-infected patients and healthy controls (dated by TCRdb to about 2014). Library prep was done by 5' RACE. These reads were obtained on an Illumina MiSeq. The public sequencing data were trimmed at Q25 with fastp and processed into clonotypes with MiXCR by TCRdb, which kept only in-frame beta chains. Under each unique CDR3 protein, matching rows form one entry showing the most common genes and DNA. This sample has around 20,000 distinct CDR3 sequences in its table, and roughly 20% of those were observed once. Around a third of the sample belongs to the ten largest clones. On this clonotype itself: What antigen it recognizes has not been identified. Base qualities are not recorded, but no much larger clone differs from it by a single base.

Via the germline V gene, CDR1 is SGDLS and CDR2 YYNGEE. V is trimmed back by 1 base and J by 4 bases, and the junction contains 2 bases that no gene match accounts for. The CDR3 measures 14 amino acids from cysteine to phenylalanine. CDR3 DNA is the only sequence kept; it has 42 bases, read in frame from the first base. Recombination linked TRBV9 to TRBJ2-3; the junction holds 8 bases that match TRBD1. Sequenced: CD8+ T cells from blood. This sequence was found in a human donor in good health. At the DNA level, the sequence is TGTGCCAGCAGCGTACAGGGGGCGGCAGATACGCAGTATTTT. It codes for CASSVQGAADTQYF.